Sequencing of this T cell receptor beta chain was carried out in a study of early T cells in non-severe SARS-CoV-2 infection. Study results and limitations: Matching against VDJdb likely underestimated virus-specific expansions, favoring anti-spike CD8.

The TCR library protocol was used to attach unique molecular identifiers. These identifiers were attached to individual cDNA molecules. Each CDR3 protein is one row after TCRdb ran MiXCR on the 5' RACE reads. The repertoire holds over 35,000 distinct CDR3 sequences, with approximately 5.9% as singletons. As to this clonotype: Its antigen is as yet unknown.

CDR3 length equals 12 residues. Germline V gives CDR1 MDHEN, CDR2 SYDVKM. V was pared by 3 bases and J by 10 bases, with 7 bases between. This sample comprised whole blood, obtained at baseline. The chain uses TRBV28 and TRBJ1-6; D gene unclear. The sequence derives from an adult who was a healthcare worker with PCR-confirmed SARS-CoV-2 infection or an uninfected control (not recorded which). The CDR3 loop is CASSLKISPLHF. As DNA, the CDR3 is TGTGCCAGCAGTTTGAAGATCTCACCCCTCCACTTT.